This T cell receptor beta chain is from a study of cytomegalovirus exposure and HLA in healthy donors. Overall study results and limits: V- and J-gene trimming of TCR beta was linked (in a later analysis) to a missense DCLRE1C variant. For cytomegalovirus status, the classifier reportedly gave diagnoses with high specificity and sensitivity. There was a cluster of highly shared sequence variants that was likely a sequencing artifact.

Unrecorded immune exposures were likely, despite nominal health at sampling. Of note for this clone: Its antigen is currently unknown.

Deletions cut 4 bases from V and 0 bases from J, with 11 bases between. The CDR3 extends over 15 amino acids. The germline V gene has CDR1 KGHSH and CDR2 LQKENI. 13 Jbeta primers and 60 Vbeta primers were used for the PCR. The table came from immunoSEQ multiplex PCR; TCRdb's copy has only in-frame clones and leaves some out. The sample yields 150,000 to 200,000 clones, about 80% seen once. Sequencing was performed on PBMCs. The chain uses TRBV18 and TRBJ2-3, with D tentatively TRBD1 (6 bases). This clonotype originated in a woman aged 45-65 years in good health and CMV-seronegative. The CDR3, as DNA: TGTGCCAGCTCACTGGACAGCACTAGCACAGATACGCAGTATTTT. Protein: CASSLDSTSTDTQYF.